Listed here are 28 T cell receptor beta chains from one sample, sequenced in a study of CD8+CD57+ T cells in acquired aplastic anemia. TCR beta VDJ and CDR3 profiles were obtained from a genomic DNA template. TCRdb used MiXCR to reprocess the reads, holding one entry per CDR3 protein. The table has under 200,000 distinct CDR3 sequences, roughly 50% seen once. The authors sequenced patients whose flow cytometry had shown CD8+CD57+ cell expansion. The specimen sequenced was sorted CD4+, CD8+, or CD8+CD57+ T cells (not recorded which) from PBMCs. The receptor set was obtained from a human donor with aplastic anemia.

The V and J genes are TRBV29-1 and TRBJ2-5; tentative D call: TRBD1 (5 bases). Germline V gene data show CDR1 as SQVTM and CDR2 as ANQGSEA. V was pared by 7 bases and J by 5 bases, with 14 bases between. This CDR3 comprises 12 residues. This CDR3 is CSALAGSETQYF. The CDR3 DNA reads TGCAGCGCCCTGGCAGGGTCGGAGACCCAGTACTTC.

This clonotype was observed many times. The chain uses TRBV6-4 and TRBJ2-2, with TRBD2 matching 11 bases. Trimming took 6 bases from V and 5 from J; bases not matched to a gene: 5. The CDR3 runs to 15 residues. Germline V CDR1 and CDR2: MRHNA, SNTAGT. CDR3 coding DNA: TGTGCCAGCAGCCGACTAGCGGGAACGACCGGGGAGCTGTTTTTT. Translated, it gives CASSRLAGTTGELFF.

Concerning this clonotype: Relative to the germline gene, one junction end is altered; a read error may explain this. V gene TRBV2 combines with J gene TRBJ1-1; 8 nucleotides align to TRBD1. Germline V CDR1 and CDR2: SNHLY, FYNNEI. This CDR3 has 15 residues. The CDR3 coding sequence is TGTGTCAGCAGCGGACAGGGTGTAGGGAACACTGAAGCTTTCTTT. Translation: CVSSGQGVGNTEAFF. Using reference TRBV2 and TRBJ1-1 for the parts outside the CDR3, the full variable domain is EPEVTQTPSHQVTQMGQEVILRCVPISNHLYFYWYRQILGQKVEFLVSFYNNEISEKSEIFDDQFSVERPDGSNFTLKIRSTKLEDSAMYFCVSSGQGVGNTEAFFGQGTRLTVV.

This clonotype occurred many times. The rearrangement joins TRBV20-1 to TRBJ2-3, with D unresolved. V was trimmed by 3 bases and J by 6 bases, leaving 10 bases between them. The length of the CDR3 is 12 residues. Germline CDR1 DFQATT, CDR2 SNEGSKA (reference sequence). The CDR3 DNA reads as TGCAGTGCTAGCGACTTAGCCGATACGCAGTATTTT. This sequence encodes CSASDLADTQYF.

The chain has TRBV19 and TRBJ1-5; D is possibly TRBD1 (5 bases). Trimming took off 7 bases at V and 0 bases at J, with 10 bases between the two ends. This CDR3 is 14 amino acids long. Looked up from germline, CDR1 is LNHDA and CDR2 is SQIVND (reference sequence). The CDR3 nucleotides read TGTGCCAGTATTCCGACAGATAGCAATCAGCCCCAGCATTTT. This sequence encodes CASIPTDSNQPQHF. The full variable domain, in which reference TRBV19 and TRBJ1-5 provide the parts outside the CDR3, is DGGITQSPKYLFRKEGQNVTLSCEQNLNHDAMYWYRQDPGQGLRLIYYSQIVNDFQKGDIAEGYSVSREKKESFPLTVTSAQKNPTAFYLCASIPTDSNQPQHFGDGTRLSIL.

The rearrangement links TRBV15 to TRBJ2-1; 8 positions agree with TRBD1. V dropped 3 bases and J dropped 8; count of bases not matched to a gene: 6. This CDR3 region has 14 residues. Germline CDR1 LNHNV, CDR2 YYDKDF (reference sequence). The CDR3 reads CATSRDRETDEQFF. In DNA, the CDR3 is TGTGCCACCAGCAGGGACAGGGAAACCGATGAGCAGTTCTTC.

This chain joins TRBV7-9 and TRBJ1-1; 7 nucleotides line up with TRBD1. Trimming at V came to 7 bases and at J to 5 bases, leaving 4 bases not matched to a gene. Germline assignment: CDR1 SEHNR and CDR2 FQNEAQ (reference sequence). The CDR3 length is 12 residues. In DNA, the CDR3 is TGTGCCAGCATCATGGGACAGACTGAAGCTTTCTTT. Translation gives CASIMGQTEAFF.

The J gene is TRBJ2-7, the V gene TRBV19; TRBD2 agrees at 8 bases. V lost 4 bases and J lost 4; bases outside the gene matches: 9. This CDR3 is 15 amino acids long. The germline V gene has CDR1 LNHDA and CDR2 SQIVND (reference sequence). CDR3 sequence reads: CASSTSPGLEYEQYF. The CDR3, as DNA: TGTGCCAGTAGTACTTCCCCGGGACTAGAATACGAGCAGTACTTC.

This clonotype was seen ten or more times. The genes are TRBV14 and TRBJ2-5; 8 bases line up with TRBD2. CDR1 and CDR2 from the germline V gene are SGHDN and FVKESK. J lost 6 bases, V lost 6 bases, and 9 bases had no gene match. This CDR3 has 14 residues. CDR3 coding DNA: TGTGCCAGCAGTGTCGGGGGGGCCGGAAAGACCCAGTACTTC. It specifies CASSVGGAGKTQYF.

In its sample, this clonotype was seen a few times. The chain employs TRBV7-2 and TRBJ2-7; possibly TRBD1 for D (5 bases). With 1 base removed from V and 1 base from J, the gap between germline ends came to 8 bases. The CDR3 is made up of 14 amino acids. Germline V gives CDR1 SGHTA, CDR2 FQGNSA. The CDR3 reads CASSLGSGSYEQYF. CDR3 in DNA: TGTGCCAGCAGCTTAGGATCAGGGTCCTACGAGCAGTACTTC.

This clonotype was detected only a few times. The chain recombines TRBV10-3 with TRBJ1-2; D gene uncertain. From germline, CDR1 is ENHRY and CDR2 SYGVKD. V lost 5 bases to trimming and J lost 0 bases, with 13 bases between them. This CDR3 region has 15 residues. In DNA form, the CDR3 reads TGTGCCATCAGTTCTCGGGCCTTAGCTAACTATGGCTACACCTTC. Translation gives CAISSRALANYGYTF.

There are many counts of this clonotype. Since a much larger clone is just one base distant, this may be a read error. Here the CDR3 DNA reads TGCAGTGCTTCCGGGACAGATACCAATCAGCCCCGGCATTTT. This translates into CSASGTDTNQPRHF. This chain joins TRBV20-1 and TRBJ1-5, with 7 bases lining up with TRBD1. The CDR3 consists of 14 residues. In germline, CDR1 is DFQATT, CDR2 SNEGSKA (reference sequence).

This clonotype was counted only a few times. The chain carries TRBV10-3 and TRBJ2-2; D is uncertain. Germline lookup yields CDR1 ENHRY and CDR2 SYGVKD. The ends were cut back, 5 bases at V and 4 bases at J, with 11 bases in the middle. The CDR3 covers 14 residues. Here the CDR3 reads CAISPQLGTGELFF. The CDR3 coding sequence is TGTGCCATCAGTCCTCAGTTAGGCACCGGGGAGCTGTTTTTT.

This clonotype was seen ten or more times. V usage is TRBV5-4 and J usage is TRBJ2-1, with 7 bases aligning to TRBD1. Germline V gives CDR1 SGHNT, CDR2 YYREEE (reference sequence). The CDR3 contains 13 residues. V gave up 0 bases and J gave up 9 bases; unmatched junction bases: 3. As DNA, the CDR3 is TGTGCCAGCAGCTTGGAGTGGGACAGTGAGCAGTTCTTC. It is translated as CASSLEWDSEQFF.

The rearrangement uses TRBV20-1 and TRBJ1-2; TRBD1 might be the D (6 bases). Germline V gene data show CDR1 as DFQATT and CDR2 as SNEGSKA (reference sequence). V lost 0 bases and J 4 bases, leaving 15 bases between the germline ends. The CDR3 spans 15 residues. The CDR3 coding sequence is TGCAGTGCTAGAGATCGCAACAGGGTCCCCTATGGCTACACCTTC. It encodes CSARDRNRVPYGYTF.

This clonotype came up many times. V and J are TRBV4-1 and TRBJ2-7; D is perhaps TRBD1 or TRBD2 (5 bases each). V was clipped by 2 bases and J by 7 bases, with 18 bases between them. CDR1 and CDR2 from the germline V gene are MGHRA and YSYEKL. CDR3 length: 15 residues. The CDR3: CASSQYERGVGEQYF. The CDR3 DNA reads as TGCGCCAGCAGCCAATACGAAAGGGGAGTAGGGGAGCAGTACTTC.

This clonotype was seen many times. This chain uses TRBV27 with TRBJ2-5; 7 bases line up with TRBD1. J gave up 5 bases and V 6 bases, and 6 bases lay outside the gene matches. The CDR3 sequence is 13 residues long. Germline V gene data show CDR1 as MNHEY and CDR2 as SMNVEV (reference sequence). The CDR3 loop is CASRGTVPETQYF. The CDR3 DNA follows: TGTGCCAGCAGGGGGACAGTGCCTGAGACCCAGTACTTC.

At least ten counts were recorded for this clonotype. V is TRBV6-6 and J is TRBJ2-5; no reliable D call. CDR1 is MNHNY, CDR2 SVGAGI, per germline (reference sequence). V was trimmed by 2 bases and J by 1 base, leaving 5 bases between them. The CDR3 is made up of 13 amino acids. The CDR3 nucleotides read TGTGCCAGCAGTTACGGGGTCCAAGAGACCCAGTACTTC. Amino acid sequence: CASSYGVQETQYF.

Many counts were recorded for this clonotype. Relative to the germline gene, one junction end is altered; a read error may explain this. V and J are TRBV11-2 and TRBJ2-7; TRBD1 matches at 11 bases. The CDR3 extends over 14 amino acids. In germline, CDR1 is SGHAT, CDR2 FQNNGV. As DNA, the CDR3 is TGTGCCAGCAGCAGGACAGGGGGCTCCAACGAGCAGTACTTC. The encoded protein is CASSRTGGSNEQYF.

This clonotype has a count of ten or more. The chain is built from TRBV10-3 and TRBJ2-7; perhaps TRBD2 as D (5 bases). V lost 0 bases and J 2 bases, leaving 14 bases between the germline ends. Germline lookup yields CDR1 ENHRY and CDR2 SYGVKD. This CDR3 spans 16 amino acids. CDR3 amino acids: CAISESPLGSAYEQYF. The CDR3 region has the DNA TGTGCCATCAGTGAGTCACCCCTTGGGAGCGCCTACGAGCAGTACTTC.

This clonotype was counted once. J is TRBJ1-1 and V is TRBV20-1; 8 nucleotides line up with TRBD1. The germline V gene has CDR1 DFQATT and CDR2 SNEGSKA (reference sequence). The CDR3 is made up of 13 amino acids. V was pared by 5 bases and J by 6 bases, with 8 bases of the junction left unmatched. The CDR3 reads CSAFQGAGAEAFF. The CDR3 nucleotides read TGCAGTGCTTTTCAGGGGGCGGGGGCTGAAGCTTTCTTT.

The table lists this clonotype with many counts. The rearrangement uses TRBV20-1 and TRBJ1-2; tentatively, D is TRBD1 (6 bases). CDR3 length equals 15 residues. Germline V gene lookup returns CDR1 DFQATT and CDR2 SNEGSKA (reference sequence). Between the trimmed V and J ends, which lost 5 bases and 8 bases, there was a span of 24 bases. The CDR3 here is CSARTVTGQNGGYTF. The CDR3 DNA sequence: TGCAGTGCTCGAACCGTAACCGGACAGAATGGAGGCTACACCTTC.

The V gene is TRBV7-6, the J gene TRBJ2-1, with 9 positions matching TRBD1. Trimming took 0 bases from V and 4 from J; bases not matched to a gene: 10. The CDR3 loop spans 18 amino acids. CDR1 and CDR2 from the germline V gene are SGHVS and FNYEAQ. CDR3 protein: CASSLAGTGTDPYNEQFF. CDR3 DNA sequence: TGTGCCAGCAGCTTAGCCGGGACAGGGACCGACCCTTACAATGAGCAGTTCTTC.

The sample holds a few counts of this clonotype. The chain couples TRBV15 to TRBJ2-3, with a tentative D call TRBD1 (6 bases). V was trimmed by 2 bases and J by 4 bases, leaving 10 bases between them. This CDR3 has 14 residues. Germline V gene sequence: CDR1 LNHNV, CDR2 YYDKDF (reference sequence). The DNA for the CDR3 is TGTGCCACCAGCAGACCACAGGGTCCAGATACGCAGTATTTT. It translates to CATSRPQGPDTQYF.

There are many counts of this clonotype. The rearrangement joins TRBV2 to TRBJ1-5; 7 nucleotides agree with TRBD1. The V segment lost 6 bases and the J segment 7 bases; nucleotides outside the gene matches: 6. CDR1 is SNHLY, CDR2 FYNNEI, per germline. The CDR3 extends over 13 amino acids. The CDR3 loop is CASRTTGNQPQHF. The CDR3 DNA follows: TGTGCCAGCAGGACGACAGGGAACCAGCCCCAGCATTTT.

The chain links TRBV20-1 to TRBJ2-7; no clear D gene. This CDR3 contains 12 residues. The germline V and J ends were trimmed by 2 bases and 3 bases, with 8 bases remaining between them. CDR1 is DFQATT and CDR2 is SNEGSKA in the germline V gene (reference sequence). CDR3 amino acids: CSARYGFYEQYF. The CDR3 DNA reads TGCAGTGCTAGATATGGTTTCTACGAGCAGTACTTC.

The chain links TRBV20-1 to TRBJ1-5; 8 bases match TRBD1. There are 14 residues in the CDR3. Germline V CDR1 and CDR2: DFQATT, SNEGSKA (reference sequence). V dropped 2 bases and J dropped 5; count of bases not matched to a gene: 5. CDR3 nucleotide sequence: TGCAGTGCTAGAATAGGACAGGGCCATCAGCCCCAGCATTTT. Translated: CSARIGQGHQPQHF.

J is TRBJ1-1 and V is TRBV15; D remains ambiguous. Germline V gene lookup returns CDR1 LNHNV and CDR2 YYDKDF (reference sequence). Trimming left V 4 bases short and J 1 base short, with 16 bases between. The length of the CDR3 is 16 residues. In DNA, the CDR3 is TGTGCCACCAGCAAGAGGGTCACAAAGGGGAACACTGAAGCTTTCTTT. Amino acid sequence: CATSKRVTKGNTEAFF.